These 28 T cell receptor beta chains share one sample of origin, sequenced in a study of PD-1 blockade in classical Hodgkin lymphoma. Clones were read by immunoSEQ multiplex PCR, and TCRdb kept only the in-frame ones, dropping some. The sample lists 25,000 to 40,000 clones; less than 75% were seen once. Documented time point: cycle 4 day 1 (C4D1), after less than 7 weeks of nivolumab. Brentuximab vedotin exposure varied among the patients, all of whom had relapsed after autologous stem cell transplantation. The material sequenced was peripheral blood mononuclear cells (PBMCs), taken before the fourth cycle of nivolumab. These receptors all stem from a human donor with classical Hodgkin lymphoma.

The V and J genes are TRBV30 and TRBJ2-7; either TRBD1 or TRBD2 may supply D (5 bases each). Germline CDR1 GTSNPN, CDR2 SVGIG (reference sequence). The germline V and J ends were trimmed by 7 bases and 5 bases, with 12 bases remaining between them. CDR3 length: 11 residues. The CDR3 sequence: CASLEGHEQYF. CDR3 nucleotides: TGTGCCTCCCTCGAGGGGCACGAGCAGTACTTC. Full variable domain (outside the CDR3, taken from reference TRBV30 and TRBJ2-7): SQTIHQWPATLVQPVGSPLSLECTVEGTSNPNLYWYRQAAGRGLQLLFYSVGIGQISSEVPQNLSASRPQDRQFILSSKKLLLSDSGFYLCASLEGHEQYFGPGTRLTVT.

The chain couples TRBV28 to TRBJ1-3; 7 nucleotides line up with TRBD1. This CDR3 is built from 21 residues. With 1 base clipped from V and 0 bases from J, the junction kept 18 bases outside the gene matches. Germline values: CDR1 MDHEN, CDR2 SYDVKM. CDR3 nucleotides: TGTGCCAGCAGTTTATCCTCGCCGGACACAGGGGCCGATTTCTCTGGAAACACCATATATTTT. Translation gives CASSLSSPDTGADFSGNTIYF.

This clone was seen only a few times. This sequence joins TRBV30 and TRBJ2-5; D possibly corresponds to TRBD2 (7 bases). In germline, CDR1 is GTSNPN, CDR2 SVGIG (reference sequence). V was pared by 7 bases and J by 2 bases, with 20 bases between. The CDR3 extends over 15 amino acids. The DNA of the CDR3 is TGTGCCTTCACGGGGCATCGGGGGGCGCAAGAGACCCAGTACTTC. It is translated as CAFTGHRGAQETQYF.

The V and J genes are TRBV6-1 and TRBJ1-5, with D uncertain. The germline CDR1 and CDR2 sequences are MNHNS and SASEGT. V was shortened by 4 bases and J by 4 bases, with 17 bases between the two germline ends. The CDR3 has 16 amino acids. In DNA form, the CDR3 reads TGTGCCAGCAGTGTCGAAAGTAGGTTGGGGAATCAGCCCCAGCATTTT. Translating gives CASSVESRLGNQPQHF.

The chain couples TRBV7-2 to TRBJ2-7; the match to TRBD1 covers 7 bases. Germline V gives CDR1 SGHTA, CDR2 FQGNSA. V gave up 6 bases and J gave up 3 bases; unmatched junction bases: 11. The CDR3 sequence is 15 residues long. The CDR3 protein is CASSPAPDRYYEQYF. The CDR3 bases are TGTGCCAGCAGTCCGGCCCCGGACAGGTACTACGAGCAGTACTTC.

This chain connects TRBV7-8 to TRBJ1-1, with D tentatively TRBD1 (6 bases). CDR3 length equals 15 residues. Between the trimmed V and J ends, which lost 1 base and 5 bases, there was a span of 14 bases. Looked up from germline, CDR1 is SGHVS and CDR2 is FQNEAQ. In DNA form, the CDR3 reads TGTGCCAGCAGCTTAGAGGCAGGGGCACGGACTGAAGCTTTCTTT. It codes for CASSLEAGARTEAFF. Full variable domain (missing parts from reference TRBV7-8 and TRBJ1-1): GAGVSQSPRYKVAKRGQDVALRCDPISGHVSLFWYQQALGQGPEFLTYFQNEAQLDKSGLPSDRFFAERPEGSVSTLKIQRTQQEDSAVYLCASSLEAGARTEAFFGQGTRLTVV.

V and J are TRBV30 and TRBJ1-2; TRBD1 matches 8 bases. In germline, CDR1 is GTSNPN, CDR2 SVGIG (reference sequence). The CDR3 extends over 12 amino acids. V was pared by 7 bases and J by 3 bases, with 4 bases of the junction left unmatched. CDR3 DNA sequence: TGTGCCTTAGAGGACAGGGACTATGGCTACACCTTC. This gives the protein CALEDRDYGYTF. Together with reference TRBV30 and TRBJ1-2, the CDR3 gives the full variable domain: SQTIHQWPATLVQPVGSPLSLECTVEGTSNPNLYWYRQAAGRGLQLLFYSVGIGQISSEVPQNLSASRPQDRQFILSSKKLLLSDSGFYLCALEDRDYGYTFGSGTRLTVV.

The V and J genes are TRBV30 and TRBJ2-4; perhaps TRBD1 as D (5 bases). The germline V and J ends were trimmed by 5 bases and 8 bases, with 19 bases remaining between them. Germline CDR1 GTSNPN, CDR2 SVGIG (reference sequence). The CDR3 has 14 residues. As DNA, the CDR3 is TGTGCCTGGGGAACAGGTTCTCAAAGGCACATTCAGTACTTC. It yields the protein CAWGTGSQRHIQYF.

The rearrangement joins TRBV7-9 to TRBJ2-5; D gene unclear. The V end was cut by 6 bases, the J end by 5 bases, with 10 bases between. Per the germline V gene, CDR1 is SEHNR and CDR2 is FQNEAQ (reference sequence). This CDR3 has 12 amino acids. The CDR3 bases are TGTGCCAGCAGGACAAACAAGGAGACCCAGTACTTC. Translating it yields CASRTNKETQYF.

The J gene is TRBJ1-2, the V gene TRBV6-5, with D tentatively TRBD1 (5 bases). CDR1 MNHEY and CDR2 SVGAGI come from the germline V gene. V was shortened by 11 bases and J by 6 bases, with 13 bases between the two germline ends. The CDR3 loop spans 11 amino acids. The CDR3 spells CAAGAGNGYTF. CDR3 DNA: TGTGCCGCCGGGGCGGGGAATGGCTACACCTTC.

The chain combines TRBV18 with TRBJ2-4, with a weak D call TRBD2 (6 bases). Trimming removed 4 bases from V and 1 base from J, with 26 bases in between. This CDR3 spans 20 amino acids. Germline V gene data show CDR1 as KGHSH and CDR2 as LQKENI. As DNA, the CDR3 is TGTGCCAGCTCACTTTTCGGCTCCCTACTAGCCCACTTCGCCAAAAACATTCAGTACTTC. Protein product: CASSLFGSLLAHFAKNIQYF. Variable domain in full (rest from reference TRBV18 and TRBJ2-4): NAGVMQNPRHLVRRRGQEARLRCSPMKGHSHVYWYRQLPEEGLKFMVYLQKENIIDESGMPKERFSAEFPKEGPSILRIQQVVRGDSAAYFCASSLFGSLLAHFAKNIQYFGAGTRLSVL.

The chain employs TRBV9 and TRBJ1-6; tentative D call: TRBD1 (5 bases). V was shortened by 0 bases and J by 10 bases, with 20 bases between the two germline ends. Germline assignment: CDR1 SGDLS and CDR2 YYNGEE. The CDR3 has 17 residues. The DNA of the CDR3 is TGTGCCAGCAGCGTAGCTTCCGGACCGGGGCCCTACTCACCCCTCCACTTT. This gives the protein CASSVASGPGPYSPLHF.

This clone was counted once. J is TRBJ1-4 and V is TRBV5-6; D is uncertain. Germline V gene sequence: CDR1 SGHDT, CDR2 YYEEEE. The V gene lost 4 bases and the J gene lost 3 bases, with 13 bases spanning the gap. CDR3 length equals 15 residues. The DNA for the CDR3 is TGTGCCAGCAGCCTTGACTTGGGTCCTAATGAAAAACTGTTTTTT. Translation: CASSLDLGPNEKLFF. Based on the CDR3 plus reference TRBV5-6 and TRBJ1-4, the full variable domain is DAGVTQSPTHLIKTRGQQVTLRCSPKSGHDTVSWYQQALGQGPQFIFQYYEEEERQRGNFPDRFSGHQFPNYSSELNVNALLLGDSALYLCASSLDLGPNEKLFFGSGTQLSVL.

This clone was observed once. The chain couples TRBV4-3 to TRBJ2-3; D unresolved. This CDR3 comprises 13 residues. V was pared by 0 bases and J by 6 bases, with 7 bases between. Per germline, CDR1 LGHNA and CDR2 YSLEER. CDR3 bases: TGCGCCAGCAGCCAAGATCCCCCGGATACGCAGTATTTT. It specifies CASSQDPPDTQYF.

This clone was observed a single time. This chain joins TRBV6-6 and TRBJ1-1; D gene unclear. The CDR3 is made up of 13 amino acids. V shed 3 bases and J shed 6 bases, with 11 bases lying between them. Germline CDR1 reads MNHNY; CDR2 reads SVGAGI (reference sequence). CDR3 bases: TGTGCCAGCAGTTATGAGGAAGTGGCTGAAGCTTTCTTT. Its translation: CASSYEEVAEAFF.

The gene calls are TRBV27 and TRBJ2-3, with TRBD2 identical over 10 bases. The germline V gene encodes CDR1 MNHEY and CDR2 SMNVEV (reference sequence). Unmatched junction bases numbered 6, after V lost 4 bases and J lost 2 bases. This CDR3 region has 16 residues. CDR3 sequence reads: CASSSIAGGITDTQYF. CDR3 DNA sequence: TGTGCCAGCAGTTCCATAGCGGGGGGAATCACAGATACGCAGTATTTT.

V usage is TRBV29-1 and J usage is TRBJ2-7, with 9 nucleotides matching TRBD1. After removal of 0 bases from V and 2 bases from J, the junction contained 5 bases not matched to a gene. CDR1 and CDR2 from the germline V gene are SQVTM and ANQGSEA. This CDR3 is built from 15 residues. CDR3 region: CSVEDGTGLTYEQYF. CDR3 bases: TGCAGCGTTGAAGACGGGACAGGGCTCACCTACGAGCAGTACTTC.

V and J are TRBV5-1 and TRBJ2-1, with D tentatively TRBD2 (5 bases). V was trimmed by 0 bases and J by 5 bases, leaving 12 bases between them. CDR1 SGHRS and CDR2 YFSETQ come from the germline V gene. There are 15 residues in the CDR3. CDR3 bases: TGCGCCAGCAGCTTGGGCCTCGGACTCGACAATGAGCAGTTCTTC. Its protein product is CASSLGLGLDNEQFF.

V and J are TRBV2 and TRBJ2-1; no reliable D call. V was pared by 7 bases and J by 6 bases, with 22 bases between. The CDR3 is 16 amino acids. Germline CDR1 SNHLY, CDR2 FYNNEI. The CDR3 DNA is TGTGCCAGCACCCGTGTGGCGCGAACGAACCCCAATGAGCAGTTCTTC. This translates into CASTRVARTNPNEQFF.

There are a few counts of this clone. V is TRBV2 and J is TRBJ2-7; D is perhaps TRBD1 or TRBD2 (5 bases each). The length of the CDR3 is 14 residues. Deletions cut 5 bases from V and 3 bases from J, with 14 bases between. Germline V lookup: CDR1 SNHLY, CDR2 FYNNEI. The CDR3 loop is CASSLQDSFYEQYF. The DNA for the CDR3 is TGTGCCAGCAGTTTACAGGACTCCTTCTACGAGCAGTACTTC.

The V call is TRBV6-5, the J call TRBJ1-5; tentative D call: TRBD1 (5 bases). Trimming took 7 bases from V and 3 from J, leaving 16 bases between them. This CDR3 spans 15 amino acids. CDR1 is MNHEY and CDR2 is SVGAGI in the germline V gene. This CDR3 reads CASTKSRQYNQPQHF. In nucleotides, the CDR3 is TGTGCCAGCACCAAATCGAGACAGTACAATCAGCCCCAGCATTTT.

CDR3 coding DNA: TGTGCCACCAGCAGGACAGGGGCCCATGGCTACACCTTC. As protein: CATSRTGAHGYTF. The rearrangement uses TRBV15 and TRBJ1-2, with 8 bases identical to TRBD1. The CDR3 sequence is 13 residues long. Germline CDR1 LNHNV, CDR2 YYDKDF (reference sequence). V gave up 3 bases and J gave up 6 bases; unmatched junction bases: 3.

The V gene is TRBV27, the J gene TRBJ2-7; 13 bases are a match to TRBD2. This CDR3 spans 15 amino acids. V lost 6 bases and J lost 4; bases outside the gene matches: 6. Germline V gene sequence: CDR1 MNHEY, CDR2 SMNVEV (reference sequence). The CDR3 nucleotides read TGTGCCAGCAGCCCTGGACTAGCGGGAGTATACGAGCAGTACTTC. It translates to CASSPGLAGVYEQYF.

The chain links TRBV7-3 to TRBJ2-5; TRBD2 agrees at 8 bases. The CDR3 covers 15 residues. Germline values: CDR1 SGHTA, CDR2 FQGTGA. V gave up 5 bases and J gave up 7 bases; unmatched junction bases: 12. CDR3 sequence (DNA): TGTGCCAGCAGCGGTGGAACCGTGGCGGGGGGGACCCAGTACTTC. This encodes CASSGGTVAGGTQYF.

The chain employs TRBV5-1 and TRBJ1-2; TRBD1 is a possible D gene (6 bases). Per the germline V gene, CDR1 is SGHRS and CDR2 is YFSETQ. V gave up 0 bases and J gave up 6 bases, with 12 bases separating them. CDR3 length equals 14 residues. In nucleotides, the CDR3 is TGCGCCAGCAGCTTGGAGACAGGATCTCATGGCTACACCTTC. Translating it yields CASSLETGSHGYTF.

The chain joins TRBV19 to TRBJ2-6, with unresolved D. The germline V and J ends were trimmed by 3 bases and 0 bases, with 6 bases remaining between them. This CDR3 is built from 15 residues. The germline gives CDR1 LNHDA, CDR2 SQIVND (reference sequence). DNA of the CDR3: TGTGCCAGTAGTATCAGCAACTCTGGGGCCAACGTCCTGACTTTC. Protein sequence: CASSISNSGANVLTF.

This clone was counted between two and nine times. V is TRBV7-2 and J is TRBJ2-7, with TRBD2 matching 7 bases. This CDR3 spans 19 amino acids. V lost 0 bases and J lost 0; bases outside the gene matches: 14. The V gene's germline CDR1 is SGHTA and CDR2 FQGNSA. The CDR3 reads CASSLALGASGLSSYEQYF. The CDR3 region has the DNA TGTGCCAGCAGCTTAGCCCTCGGGGCTAGCGGCTTAAGCTCCTACGAGCAGTACTTC.

This chain connects TRBV11-2 to TRBJ2-1, with a weak D call TRBD2 (6 bases). The germline V gene encodes CDR1 SGHAT and CDR2 FQNNGV. The CDR3 covers 14 residues. V was pared by 5 bases and J by 1 base, with 9 bases between. In DNA form, the CDR3 reads TGTGCCAGCAGCCCGGGGAGGTCCTACAATGAGCAGTTCTTC. It translates to CASSPGRSYNEQFF.